The clone carrying this T cell receptor beta chain was recorded many times. In germline, CDR1 is ENHRY, CDR2 SYGVKD. The CDR3 sequence is 16 residues long. V was cut by 4 bases and J by 0 bases, with 16 bases left in between. This sample stems from a study of patients and donors after allogeneic stem cell transplantation. TCRdb recomputed calls from the RT-PCR reads with MiXCR, one row per CDR3 protein. The sample carries about 960,000 distinct CDR3 sequences, 15% to 20% recorded once. Sequences were obtained from blood, either unsorted or a sorted T cell fraction (not recorded which). This TCR was recovered from a human donor who was either an allogeneic HSCT recipient or a stem cell or donor lymphocyte infusion donor (not recorded which). It is not recorded whose cells these are; they may come from a transplant donor. The chain links TRBV10-3 to TRBJ2-7; D perhaps matches TRBD1 (6 bases). DNA for the CDR3: TGTGCCATCAGTGGGCACCGACAGGAAGCCTCCTACGAGCAGTACTTC. This gives the protein CAISGHRQEASYEQYF.